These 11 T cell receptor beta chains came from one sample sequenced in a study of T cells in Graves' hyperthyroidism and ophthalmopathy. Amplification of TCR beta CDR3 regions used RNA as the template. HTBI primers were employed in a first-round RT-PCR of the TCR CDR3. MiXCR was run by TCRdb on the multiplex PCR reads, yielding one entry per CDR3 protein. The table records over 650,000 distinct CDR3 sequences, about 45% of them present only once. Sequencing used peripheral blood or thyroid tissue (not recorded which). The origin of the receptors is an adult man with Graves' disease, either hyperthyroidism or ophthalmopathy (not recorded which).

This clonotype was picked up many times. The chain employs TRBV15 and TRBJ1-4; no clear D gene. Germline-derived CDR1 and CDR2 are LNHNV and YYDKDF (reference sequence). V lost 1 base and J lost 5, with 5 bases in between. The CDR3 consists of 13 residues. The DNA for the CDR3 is TGTGCCACCAGCAGAGTCATAAATGAAAAACTGTTTTTT. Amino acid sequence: CATSRVINEKLFF.

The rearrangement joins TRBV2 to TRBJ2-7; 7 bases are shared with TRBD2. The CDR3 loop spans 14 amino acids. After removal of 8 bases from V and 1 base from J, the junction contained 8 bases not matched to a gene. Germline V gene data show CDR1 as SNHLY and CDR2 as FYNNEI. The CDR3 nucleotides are TGTGCCAGCTCGGGCGGGAGTACGTCCTACGAGCAGTACTTC. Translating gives CASSGGSTSYEQYF.

The CDR3 is CASSEVVGNTIYF. The CDR3 DNA sequence: TGCGCCAGCAGCGAGGTCGTTGGAAACACCATATATTTT. The J gene is TRBJ1-3, the V gene TRBV5-1; D remains unclear. The CDR3 totals 13 residues. Trimming removed 4 bases from V and 3 bases from J, with 8 bases in between. Germline CDR1 reads SGHRS; CDR2 reads YFSETQ.

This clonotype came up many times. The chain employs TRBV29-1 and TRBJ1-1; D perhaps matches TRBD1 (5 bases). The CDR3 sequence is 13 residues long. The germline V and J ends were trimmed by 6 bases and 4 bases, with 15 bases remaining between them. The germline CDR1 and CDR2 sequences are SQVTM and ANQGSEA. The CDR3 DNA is TGCAGCGTGCAAGGGACTTTTGCCACTGAAGCTTTCTTT. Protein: CSVQGTFATEAFF.

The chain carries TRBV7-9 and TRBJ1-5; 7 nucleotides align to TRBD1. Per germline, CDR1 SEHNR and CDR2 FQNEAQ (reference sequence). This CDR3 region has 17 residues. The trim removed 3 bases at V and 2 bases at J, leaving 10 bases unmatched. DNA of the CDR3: TGTGCCAGCAGCTTGGGCAGGGGGGGCCAAGGCAATCAGCCCCAGCATTTT. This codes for CASSLGRGGQGNQPQHF.

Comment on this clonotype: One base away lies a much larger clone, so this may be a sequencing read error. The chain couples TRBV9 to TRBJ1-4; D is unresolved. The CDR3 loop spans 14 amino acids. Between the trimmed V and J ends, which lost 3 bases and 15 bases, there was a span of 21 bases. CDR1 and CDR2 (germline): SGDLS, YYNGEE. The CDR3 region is CASSARVIAPYLFF. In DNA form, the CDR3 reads TGTGCCAGCAGCGCCAGAGTGATCGCCCCTTATTTGTTTTTT.

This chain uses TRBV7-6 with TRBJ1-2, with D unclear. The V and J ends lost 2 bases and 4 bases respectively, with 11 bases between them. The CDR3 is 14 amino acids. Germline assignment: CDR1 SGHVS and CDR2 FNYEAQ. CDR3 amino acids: CASSLLAGSYGYTF. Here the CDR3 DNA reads TGTGCCAGCAGCTTATTGGCCGGAAGCTATGGCTACACCTTC.

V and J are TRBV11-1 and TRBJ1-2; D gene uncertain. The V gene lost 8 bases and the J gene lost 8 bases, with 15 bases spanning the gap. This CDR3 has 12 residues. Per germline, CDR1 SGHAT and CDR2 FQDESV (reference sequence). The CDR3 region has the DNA TGTGCCAGCTCATCCTCCGGGTACGGCTACACCTTC. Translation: CASSSSGYGYTF.

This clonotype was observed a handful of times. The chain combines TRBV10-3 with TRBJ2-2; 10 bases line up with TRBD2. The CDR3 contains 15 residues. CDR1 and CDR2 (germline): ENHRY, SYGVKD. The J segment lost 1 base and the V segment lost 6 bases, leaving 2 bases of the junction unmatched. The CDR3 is CAIRRLAGNTGELFF. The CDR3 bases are TGTGCCATCAGGAGACTAGCGGGGAACACCGGGGAGCTGTTTTTT.

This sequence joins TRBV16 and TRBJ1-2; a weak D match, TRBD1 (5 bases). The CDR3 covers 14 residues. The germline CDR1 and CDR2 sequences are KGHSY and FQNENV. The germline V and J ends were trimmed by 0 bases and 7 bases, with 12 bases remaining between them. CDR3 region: CASSQSGLNGGYTF. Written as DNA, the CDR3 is TGTGCCAGCAGCCAATCGGGGCTTAACGGTGGCTACACCTTC.

The CDR3 nucleotides are TGTGCCAGCAGTTTAATGGGCCTAGTACTGACTTTC. This encodes CASSLMGLVLTF. The genes are TRBV9 and TRBJ2-6, with unresolved D. The V gene's germline CDR1 is SGDLS and CDR2 YYNGEE. V was trimmed by 5 bases and J by 16 bases, leaving 16 bases between them. CDR3 size: 12 residues.